This T cell receptor beta chain was captured by sequencing in a study of cytotoxic CD8 clonotypes in ibrutinib-treated CLL. For the study at large: Results showed about 24 partial and 2 complete responses; following median approximately 73 months, around 15 remained remitted, about 12 advanced. General observations from the study: Public clonotypes showed up rarely, and on treatment they shrank or held steady. Sustained-remission patients were sampled at different times than progressing patients were.

A 1 in 200,000 to 1 in 1 million T cell depth was the sequencing target. Clones were sequenced by immunoSEQ multiplex PCR, and TCRdb holds only the in-frame ones, with some missing. The sample has 45,000 to 55,000 clones; around half are singletons. This CDR3 contains 13 residues. From germline, CDR1 is SNHLY and CDR2 FYNNEI. Trimming left V 4 bases short and J 4 bases short, with 10 bases between. Concerning this clone itself: Its antigen is unidentified.

The chain combines TRBV2 with TRBJ1-2; D gene unclear. The sample in question was PBMCs, obtained after 12 months of ibrutinib treatment. This clonotype originated in a human donor with chronic lymphocytic leukemia. CDR3 protein: CASSVPTVYGYTF. In DNA, the CDR3 is TGTGCCAGCAGTGTCCCGACGGTCTATGGCTACACCTTC.